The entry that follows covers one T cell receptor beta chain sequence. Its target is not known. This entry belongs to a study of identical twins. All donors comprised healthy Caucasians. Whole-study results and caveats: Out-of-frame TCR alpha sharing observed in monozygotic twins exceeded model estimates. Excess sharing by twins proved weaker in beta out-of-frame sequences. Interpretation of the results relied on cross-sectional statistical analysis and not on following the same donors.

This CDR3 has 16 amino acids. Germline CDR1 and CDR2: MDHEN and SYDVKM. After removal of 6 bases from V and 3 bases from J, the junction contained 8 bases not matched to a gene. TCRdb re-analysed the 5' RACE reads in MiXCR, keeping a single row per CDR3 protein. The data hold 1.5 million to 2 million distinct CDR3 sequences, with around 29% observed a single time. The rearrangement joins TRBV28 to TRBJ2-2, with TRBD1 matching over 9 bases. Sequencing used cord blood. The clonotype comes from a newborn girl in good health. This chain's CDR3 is CASSLQGAHDTGELFF. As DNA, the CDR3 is TGTGCCAGCAGCTTACAGGGGGCGCATGACACCGGGGAGCTGTTTTTT. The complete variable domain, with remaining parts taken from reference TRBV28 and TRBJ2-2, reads DVKVTQSSRYLVKRTGEKVFLECVQDMDHENMFWYRQDPGLGLRLIYFSYDVKMKEKGDIPEGYSVSREKKERFSLILESASTNQTSMYLCASSLQGAHDTGELFFGEGSRLTVL.